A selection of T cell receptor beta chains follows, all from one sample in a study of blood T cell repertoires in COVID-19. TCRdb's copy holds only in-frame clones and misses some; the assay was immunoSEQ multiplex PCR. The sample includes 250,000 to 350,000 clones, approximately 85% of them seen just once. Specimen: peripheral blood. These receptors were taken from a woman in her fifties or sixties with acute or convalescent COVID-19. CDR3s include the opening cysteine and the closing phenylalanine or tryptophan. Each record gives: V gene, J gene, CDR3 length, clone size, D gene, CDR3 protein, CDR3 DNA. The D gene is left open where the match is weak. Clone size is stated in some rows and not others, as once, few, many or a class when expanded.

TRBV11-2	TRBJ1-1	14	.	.	CASSSGQNLAEAFF	TGTGCCAGCAGCTCCGGACAGAATCTGGCTGAAGCTTTCTTT
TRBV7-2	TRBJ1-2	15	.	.	CASSPRDGGYYGYTF	TGTGCCAGCAGCCCGCGGGACGGAGGGTACTATGGCTACACCTTC
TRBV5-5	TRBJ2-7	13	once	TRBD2	CASSGLAPREQYF	TGTGCCAGCAGCGGACTAGCCCCGCGGGAGCAGTACTTC
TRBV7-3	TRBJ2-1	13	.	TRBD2	CASRPSGGNEQFF	TGTGCCAGCAGGCCCAGCGGGGGCAATGAGCAGTTCTTC
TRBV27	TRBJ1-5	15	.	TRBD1	CASSPNDRGHQPQHF	TGTGCCAGCAGTCCTAATGACAGGGGGCATCAGCCCCAGCATTTT
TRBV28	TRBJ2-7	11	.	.	CASSSGYEQYF	TGTGCCAGCAGTTCCGGCTACGAGCAGTACTTC
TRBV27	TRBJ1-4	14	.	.	CASSSRGPNEKLFF	TGTGCCAGCAGTTCCAGGGGCCCAAATGAAAAACTGTTTTTT
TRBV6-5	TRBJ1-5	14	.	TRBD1	CASGLQGSNQPQHF	TGTGCCAGCGGCTTACAGGGGTCGAATCAGCCCCAGCATTTT
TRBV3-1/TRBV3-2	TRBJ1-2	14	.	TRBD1	CASSPSDRGRGYTF	TGTGCCAGCAGCCCCTCGGACAGGGGGAGAGGCTACACCTTC
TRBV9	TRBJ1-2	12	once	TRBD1	CASSVTGGGYTF	TGTGCCAGCAGCGTGACAGGGGGTGGCTACACCTTC
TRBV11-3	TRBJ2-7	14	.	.	CASSLEDSSYEQYF	TGTGCCAGCAGCTTAGAGGACAGCTCCTACGAGCAGTACTTC
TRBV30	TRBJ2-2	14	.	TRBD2	CAWGLAGATGELFF	TGTGCCTGGGGACTAGCGGGCGCCACCGGGGAGCTGTTTTTT
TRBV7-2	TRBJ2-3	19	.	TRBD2	CASSHLGLAGGAGTDTQYF	TGTGCCAGCAGCCACCTCGGACTAGCGGGAGGAGCGGGCACAGATACGCAGTATTTT
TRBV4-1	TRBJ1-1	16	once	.	CASSQGMGRANTEAFF	TGCGCCAGCAGCCAAGGGATGGGCAGGGCGAACACTGAAGCTTTCTTT
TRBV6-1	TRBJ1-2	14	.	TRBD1	CASSEGTGGYGYTF	TGTGCCAGCAGTGAGGGGACAGGGGGCTATGGCTACACCTTC
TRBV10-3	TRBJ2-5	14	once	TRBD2	CAIRNTIAGETQYF	TGTGCCATCAGGAATACCATAGCGGGAGAGACCCAGTACTTC
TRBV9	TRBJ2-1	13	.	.	CASAVAPYNEQFF	TGTGCCAGCGCGGTAGCGCCTTACAATGAGCAGTTCTTC
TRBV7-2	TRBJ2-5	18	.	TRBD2	CASSLNAPLAGGQETQYF	TGTGCCAGCAGCTTAAATGCCCCCTTAGCGGGAGGTCAGGAGACCCAGTACTTC
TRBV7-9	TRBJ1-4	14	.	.	CASSGAVTNEKLFF	TGTGCCAGCAGCGGGGCCGTGACTAATGAAAAACTGTTTTTT
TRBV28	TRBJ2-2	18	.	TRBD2	CASSLGSGRAKDTGELFF	TGTGCCAGCAGCCTGGGTAGCGGGAGGGCCAAGGACACCGGGGAGCTGTTTTTT
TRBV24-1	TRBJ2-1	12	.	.	CATSSGPNEQFF	TGTGCCACCAGCAGCGGGCCCAATGAGCAGTTCTTC
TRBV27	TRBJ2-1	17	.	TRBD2	CASSPRLAGHLYNEQFF	TGTGCCAGCAGTCCAAGACTAGCGGGCCATCTTTACAATGAGCAGTTCTTC
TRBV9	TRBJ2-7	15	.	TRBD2	CASSVARTRYYEQYF	TGTGCCAGCAGCGTAGCTAGGACTAGATACTACGAGCAGTACTTC
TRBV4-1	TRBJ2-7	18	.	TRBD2	CASSQVANSGSLSYEQYF	TGCGCCAGCAGCCAAGTCGCGAATAGCGGGAGCTTGTCCTACGAGCAGTACTTC
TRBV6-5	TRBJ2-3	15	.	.	CASRSGTLLTDTQYF	TGTGCCAGCAGATCCGGGACATTACTCACAGATACGCAGTATTTT
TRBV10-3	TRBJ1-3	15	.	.	CAISESVSSGNTIYF	TGTGCCATCAGTGAGTCCGTCAGCTCTGGAAACACCATATATTTT
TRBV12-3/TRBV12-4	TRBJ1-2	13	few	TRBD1	CASNPVQGGGYTF	TGTGCCAGCAATCCTGTTCAGGGGGGTGGCTACACCTTC
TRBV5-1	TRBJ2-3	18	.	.	CASSLPPQGGGASDTQYF	TGCGCCAGCAGCCTACCACCCCAAGGAGGGGGCGCTTCAGATACGCAGTATTTT
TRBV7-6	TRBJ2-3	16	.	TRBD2	CASSRWTSGGTDTQYF	TGTGCCAGCAGCCGATGGACTAGCGGGGGCACAGATACGCAGTATTTT
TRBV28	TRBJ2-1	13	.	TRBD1	CASTLRDREEQFF	TGTGCCAGCACCCTACGGGACAGGGAGGAGCAGTTCTTC
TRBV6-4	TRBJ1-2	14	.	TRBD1	CASSPGQGFYGYTF	TGTGCCAGCAGCCCGGGACAGGGCTTCTATGGCTACACCTTC
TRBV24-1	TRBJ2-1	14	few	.	CATGGGGGYNEQFF	TGTGCCACCGGTGGCGGAGGTGGGTACAATGAGCAGTTCTTC
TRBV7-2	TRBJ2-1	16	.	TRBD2	CASSFSSGSLGDEQFF	TGTGCCAGCAGCTTTTCTAGCGGGAGCTTGGGTGATGAGCAGTTCTTC
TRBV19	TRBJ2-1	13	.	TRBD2	CASMEREWNEQFF	TGTGCCAGTATGGAGCGGGAGTGGAATGAGCAGTTCTTC
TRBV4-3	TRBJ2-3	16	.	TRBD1	CASSQTRDRGTDTQYF	TGCGCCAGCAGCCAAACCCGGGACAGAGGGACAGATACGCAGTATTTT
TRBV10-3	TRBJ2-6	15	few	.	CAISEGQTRANVLTF	TGTGCCATCAGTGAGGGACAGACACGGGCCAACGTCCTGACTTTC
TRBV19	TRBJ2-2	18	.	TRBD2	CASSIPPGLAGNTGELFF	TGTGCCAGTAGTATACCACCGGGACTAGCGGGGAACACCGGGGAGCTGTTTTTT
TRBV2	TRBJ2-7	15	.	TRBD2	CASTGTSGAGYEQYF	TGTGCCAGCACCGGGACTAGCGGGGCGGGCTACGAGCAGTACTTC
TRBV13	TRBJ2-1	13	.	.	CASSLFPGNEQFF	TGTGCCAGCAGCTTATTTCCCGGTAATGAGCAGTTCTTC
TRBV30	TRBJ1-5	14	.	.	CAWIYRFDSQPQHF	TGTGCCTGGATCTATCGCTTCGACAGTCAGCCCCAGCATTTT
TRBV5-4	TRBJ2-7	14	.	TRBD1	CASSLQGVEREQYF	TGTGCCAGCAGCTTACAGGGGGTGGAACGCGAGCAGTACTTC
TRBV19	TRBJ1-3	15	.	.	CASSTDRFFGNTIYF	TGTGCCAGTAGTACTGACAGGTTTTTTGGAAACACCATATATTTT
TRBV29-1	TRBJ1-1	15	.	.	CSVHYPTGRNTEAFF	TGCAGCGTGCACTATCCGACAGGACGGAACACTGAAGCTTTCTTT
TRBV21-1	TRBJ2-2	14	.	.	CASSGSLYTGELFF	TGTGCCAGCAGCGGGAGCTTGTACACCGGGGAGCTGTTTTTT
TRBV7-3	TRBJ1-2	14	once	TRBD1	CASSLGQANYGYTF	TGTGCCAGCAGCTTAGGACAGGCGAACTATGGCTACACCTTC
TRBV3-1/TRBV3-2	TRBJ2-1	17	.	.	CASSQSRLVQYNNEQFF	TGTGCCAGCAGCCAATCACGACTAGTCCAATACAACAATGAGCAGTTCTTC
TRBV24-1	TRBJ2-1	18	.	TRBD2	CATSGAGGPSSSYNEQFF	TGTGCCACCAGTGGAGCGGGAGGCCCTTCAAGCTCCTACAATGAGCAGTTCTTC
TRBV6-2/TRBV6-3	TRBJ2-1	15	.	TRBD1	CASSLSGQGYNEQFF	TGTGCCAGCAGTCTTTCGGGACAGGGCTACAATGAGCAGTTCTTC
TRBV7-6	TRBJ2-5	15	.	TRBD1	CASSLAAGGSETQYF	TGTGCCAGCAGCTTAGCGGCAGGGGGCTCAGAGACCCAGTACTTC
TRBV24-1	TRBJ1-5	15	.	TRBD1	CATSVRGQGNQPQHF	TGTGCCACCAGTGTAAGGGGACAGGGGAATCAGCCCCAGCATTTT
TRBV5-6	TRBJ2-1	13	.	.	CASSHLSSAEQFF	TGTGCCAGCAGCCACCTTTCTAGTGCCGAGCAGTTCTTC
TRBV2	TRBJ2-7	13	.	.	CASSEMGHYEQYF	TGTGCCAGCAGTGAGATGGGGCACTACGAGCAGTACTTC
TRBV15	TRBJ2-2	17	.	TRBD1	CATSLDRDSRNTGELFF	TGTGCCACCAGCCTTGACCGGGACAGCCGGAACACCGGGGAGCTGTTTTTT
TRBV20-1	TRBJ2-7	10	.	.	CSAGDYEQYF	TGCAGTGCGGGAGACTACGAGCAGTACTTC
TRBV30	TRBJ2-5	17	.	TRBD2	CAWSGTSGRRYQETQYF	TGTGCCTGGAGTGGGACTAGCGGGAGGCGGTACCAAGAGACCCAGTACTTC
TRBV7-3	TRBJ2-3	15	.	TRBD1	CASSLRTGGTDTQYF	TGTGCCAGCAGCTTACGGACAGGGGGGACAGATACGCAGTATTTT
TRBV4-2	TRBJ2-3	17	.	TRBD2	CASSQDRLAGGTDTQYF	TGTGCCAGCAGCCAAGATAGACTAGCGGGCGGCACAGATACGCAATATTTT